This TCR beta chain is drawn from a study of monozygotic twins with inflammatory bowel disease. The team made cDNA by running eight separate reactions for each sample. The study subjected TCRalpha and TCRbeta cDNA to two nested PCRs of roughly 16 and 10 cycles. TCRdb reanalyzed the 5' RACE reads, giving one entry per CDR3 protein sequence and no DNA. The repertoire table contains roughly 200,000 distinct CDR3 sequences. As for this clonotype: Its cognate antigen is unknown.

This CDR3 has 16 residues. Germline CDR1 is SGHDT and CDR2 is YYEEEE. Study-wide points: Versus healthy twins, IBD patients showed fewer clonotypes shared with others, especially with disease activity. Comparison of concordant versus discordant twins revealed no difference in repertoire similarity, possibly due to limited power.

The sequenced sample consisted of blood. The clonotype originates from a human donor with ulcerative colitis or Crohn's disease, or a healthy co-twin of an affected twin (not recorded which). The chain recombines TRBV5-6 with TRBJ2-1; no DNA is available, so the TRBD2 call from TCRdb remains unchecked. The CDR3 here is CASSSKGLAAYNEQFF.